The subject of this entry is one TCR beta chain. Its antigen remains undetermined. No much larger clonotype is one base removed from it; base qualities were not supplied. This sample is part of a study of blood T cell repertoires in COVID-19 (dated by TCRdb to the early 2020s). Context from the whole study: Samples from collaborators originated in the United States, Italy and Spain and spanned both the acute and convalescent phases of COVID-19. HLA class I and class II types, where available, came from metadata supplied by the sample provider rather than from assay-based typing. The prospective study material was composed of cDNA or gDNA derived from T cells, B-cell-depleted T cells, or PBMCs. A freely available public database, intended as a resource for researchers studying the immune response to SARS-CoV-2, is where the repertoires were released. Nearly every sample came with metadata listing a de-identified subject ID, COVID-19 status, age in years and sex. The samples were drawn from two sources: the first 160 participants of the ongoing ImmuneRACE study, and 1,254 subjects contributed by 6 global collaborators. Subjects who had been exposed to COVID-19, were actively infected with it, or had recovered from it provided the deeply sampled blood TCRbeta repertoires that made up the dataset. The study at large found these results: How much clinical and demographic metadata was included differed by source and by participant, and the metadata was provided uncurated.

Whole blood was collected in K2EDTA tubes by collaborating institutions according to the institutions' own protocols. Collaborator samples were shipped for TCRbeta analysis as frozen whole blood, isolated PBMCs, or DNA extracted from either sample type. Its CDR3 holds 15 amino acids, cysteine through phenylalanine. CDR3 DNA is the only sequence kept; it has 45 bases, read in frame from the first base. Trimming takes 5 bases off V and 1 base off J; junction bases not matched to a gene: 6. From the germline V gene, CDR1 is SGHAT and CDR2 is FQNNGV. TCRbeta CDR3 regions were amplified from genomic DNA by means of the immunoSEQ Assay, a bias-controlled multiplex PCR. In the source study's methods: The number of nucleated cells in each sample was estimated by amplification of reference gene primers within the assay. Sequence reads were collapsed and filtered to measure the absolute abundance of every unique TCRbeta CDR3 rearrangement. For each sample, productive Simpson clonality was calculated as the square root of Simpson's diversity index over productive rearrangements. TCRdb retrieved this table from immuneACCESS and kept in-frame rearrangements only. Not all clones are present; in checked studies, unresolved V genes account for under half, and no reason is known for the remainder. The DNA was the basis for D and trimming; V, J and clone size are from that table. The sample profile shows 250,000 to 300,000 clones; 80% to 85% of them were found once. The ten largest clones add up to 4.2% of the sample.

The clonotype comes from a man aged 55 to 69 with acute or convalescent COVID-19. Recombination joined TRBV11-2 with TRBJ2-3; the junction holds 7 bases that match TRBD2. What was sequenced was peripheral blood. The CDR3 protein sequence reads: CASSLRGLRTDTQYF. Here is the DNA: TGTGCCAGCAGCCTCCGGGGACTACGCACAGATACGCAGTATTTT.